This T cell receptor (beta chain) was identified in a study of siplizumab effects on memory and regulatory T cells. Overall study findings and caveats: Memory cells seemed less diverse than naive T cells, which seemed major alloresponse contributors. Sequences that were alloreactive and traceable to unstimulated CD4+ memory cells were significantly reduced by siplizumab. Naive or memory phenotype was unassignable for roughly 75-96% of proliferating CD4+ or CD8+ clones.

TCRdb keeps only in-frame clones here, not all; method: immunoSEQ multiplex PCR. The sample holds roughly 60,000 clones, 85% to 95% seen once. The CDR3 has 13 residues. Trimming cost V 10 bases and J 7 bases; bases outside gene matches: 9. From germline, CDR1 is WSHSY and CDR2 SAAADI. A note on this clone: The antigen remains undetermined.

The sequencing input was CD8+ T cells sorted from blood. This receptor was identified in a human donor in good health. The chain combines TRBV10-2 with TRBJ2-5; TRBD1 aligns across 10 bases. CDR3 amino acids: CATSDRGFGTQYF. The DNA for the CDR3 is TGCGCCACCTCGGACAGGGGGTTTGGGACCCAGTACTTC.